This TCR beta chain derives from a study of PD-1 blockade in mismatch repair-deficient tumors. As concerns this clone: Its antigen remains unidentified.

Broader study findings: Rapid post-treatment expansion, then contraction, generally preceding radiologic response, marked tumor-resident clones.

Only in-frame clones appear in the TCRdb table, and some are missing; sequencing was by immunoSEQ multiplex PCR. Of some 130,000 clones detected, roughly 86% appear once; the ten largest clones hold 12%. TCRs were sequenced from three patients responding to pembrolizumab. The sequencing used peripheral blood, collected roughly 67 weeks after starting pembrolizumab. The receptor was derived from an adult with mismatch repair-deficient cancer.

CDR3 in amino acids: CASSEQRSYNEQFF. CDR3 coding DNA: TGTGCCAGCAGTGAACAGCGGTCCTACAATGAGCAGTTCTTC. This chain uses TRBV6-1 with TRBJ2-1; possible D gene TRBD2, 5 bases. Germline CDR1 and CDR2: MNHNS and SASEGT. The length of the CDR3 is 14 residues. Deletions cut 2 bases from V and 1 base from J, with 6 bases between.